This TCR beta chain was found in a study of CD8+ T cells in alopecia areata. Overall study results and limits: Many expanded lesional clones persisted in scalp and blood during tofacitinib treatment. Alopecia totalis/universalis scalp especially showed more expanded CD8+ clones than normal scalp.

To note about this clone: Its antigen remains unidentified.

Once RNA had been extracted, it was reverse transcribed into cDNA to act as the sequencing template. Some clones are missing from TCRdb's copy, which holds only in-frame ones; the method was immunoSEQ multiplex PCR. The sample contains hundreds of thousands of clones, approximately 60% of which appear only once. CDR1 SQVTM and CDR2 ANQGSEA come from the germline V gene. The CDR3 is made up of 14 amino acids. V was pared by 5 bases and J by 0 bases, with 11 bases between. Specified treatment: oral pan-JAK inhibitor, 5-10 mg twice daily. The starting material was CD4+ T cells sorted from blood, obtained at approximately week 52, from a patient treated with tofacitinib. The genes are TRBV29-1 and TRBJ2-4; the D is unclear. The source is a human donor with alopecia areata. The CDR3 spells CSVRLHQAKNIQYF. The DNA for the CDR3 is TGCAGCGTTAGACTGCACCAAGCCAAAAACATTCAGTACTTC.